One T cell receptor (beta chain) is described in this entry. The antigen it recognizes is unknown. No quality values exist for individual bases; no much larger clone is one base distant. In the ophthalmopathy patients, disease was moderately to severely active, with a Clinical Activity Score of 3 or more, a NOSPECS grade of 4 or more, and a duration of less than 3 months. Exclusion was applied to patients with uncontrolled infections, other autoimmune diseases, pregnancy or lactation. Diagnoses relied on clinical symptoms, serum thyroxine and TRAb, thyroid ultrasound and orbital computed tomography. Ficoll-Paque density gradient centrifugation was used to isolate PBMCs from 8 to 10 ml of fresh peripheral blood. Total RNA was extracted with Trizol reagent, and quality was checked on an Agilent 2100 Bioanalyzer. The data were taken from a study of T cells in Graves' hyperthyroidism and ophthalmopathy (dated by TCRdb to between 2017 and 2020). Regarding the complete study: Peripheral blood samples were taken at initial diagnosis, before any treatment was given. To identify distinguishing TCR V-J signatures, a discovery cohort of some 99 patients was used, comprising fewer than 45 with Graves' ophthalmopathy and roughly 60 with stable Graves' hyperthyroidism. Prospective prediction of ophthalmopathy was tested in an independent validation cohort consisting of 18 hyperthyroidism patients and more than 15 patients who later progressed to ophthalmopathy. The roughly 91 discovery patients were randomly divided into training and test sets at a 7:3 ratio. In addition, the study compared T-cell repertoires in thyroid tissue and in blood from six Graves' hyperthyroidism patients. Once sampling was done, hyperthyroidism patients were given methimazole at a starting dose of 30 mg daily, whereas ophthalmopathy patients were given high-dose intravenous methylprednisolone. TCR Vbeta CDR3 sequencing of approximately 140 peripheral blood samples (43 ophthalmopathy, 75 to 85 hyperthyroidism and around 17 progressor patients) is reported in the paper. Overall results and qualifications from the work: Blood samples also contained most of the expanded thyroid clonotypes (frequency above 0.001), which suggests that blood repertoires may reflect thyroid immune responses. In cross-validation, a model built on a 13 V-J signature told ophthalmopathy apart from stable hyperthyroidism with approximately 91% sensitivity and around 83% specificity, and in testing the same model reached 80%/75%. No statistical method was used to fix the sample size in advance, and group allocation was not hidden from the investigators. In validation, progression to ophthalmopathy was predicted by the model with 70.59% sensitivity and 72.22% specificity, a median of 6.5 months before onset.

Amplification of TCR beta CDR3 regions was carried out from RNA transcripts. A first-round RT-PCR of the TCR CDR3 used the HTBI primer set with the Qiagen OneStep RT-PCR kit. Libraries were constructed in a second round of multiplex PCR, after which size selection and purification were performed. The libraries were sequenced on an Illumina HiSeq2000 using paired-end 100 bp reads. Under the source paper's analysis protocol: SOAPnuke was used to process the raw data, throwing out any read that contained adapters or uncalled bases, had a mean Phred below 15, or lacked an exact constant-primer or identifier match. High-quality paired reads were merged with COPE v1.2.5, and unique nucleotide sequences were defined as clonotypes. MiTCR v1.1 was used to align clonotypes to the IMGT TRBV, TRBD and TRBJ reference segments. Only V-J combinations with frequency above 0.0001, covering about 99% of repertoires, were analysed. The TCS score was defined as F50 (clonal expansion) divided by E x V (chaos), with BLOSUM62-based TCRdist calculated between CDR3 peptides within each V-J. Welch's t-statistics and random forest reduced some 510 V-J features to roughly 13, which were used in a naive Bayes classifier (R e1071). The public reads were run again by TCRdb, first through fastp at Q25 and then through MiXCR, and only productive beta chains were kept. Each CDR3 protein appears once, grouped with its most common genes and DNA. TCRdb, not the authors, supplied the V and J calls. Across this sample there are some 490,000 distinct CDR3 sequences, with 20% to 25% seen only once. The biggest ten clones account for around 50% of the sample.

A distance of 12 bases separates the germline ends of V and J, which lose 4 bases and 6 bases respectively. The CDR3 contains 13 residues, cysteine and phenylalanine counted. Only the CDR3 DNA stays, 39 bases, in frame from base 1. The receptor's source is a woman in her 70s with Graves' ophthalmopathy. The sample comprised blood. The V and J segments used are TRBV12-3 or TRBV12-4 and TRBJ1-2; the D segment cannot be called with confidence. The nucleotide sequence is given as TGTGCCAGCAGTTACAACACAGTTAATGGCTACACCTTC. Its coded protein is CASSYNTVNGYTF.